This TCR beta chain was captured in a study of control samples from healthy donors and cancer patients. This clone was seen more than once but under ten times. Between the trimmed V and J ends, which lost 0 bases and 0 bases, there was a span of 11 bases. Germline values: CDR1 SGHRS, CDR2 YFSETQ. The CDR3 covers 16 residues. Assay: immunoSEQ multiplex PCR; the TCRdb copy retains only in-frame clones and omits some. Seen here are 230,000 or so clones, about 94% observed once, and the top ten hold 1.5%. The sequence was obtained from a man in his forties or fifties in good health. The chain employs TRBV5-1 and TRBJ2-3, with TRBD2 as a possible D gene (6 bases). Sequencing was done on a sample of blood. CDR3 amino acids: CASSLGAGPSTDTQYF. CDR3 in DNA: TGCGCCAGCAGCTTGGGTGCGGGGCCTAGCACAGATACGCAGTATTTT. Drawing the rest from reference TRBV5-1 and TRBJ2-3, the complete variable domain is KAGVTQTPRYLIKTRGQQVTLSCSPISGHRSVSWYQQTPGQGLQFLFEYFSETQRNKGNFPGRFSGRQFSNSRSEMNVSTLELGDSALYLCASSLGAGPSTDTQYFGPGTRLTVL.